Presented here are 25 T cell receptor beta chains from one specimen sequenced in a study of blood T cell repertoires in COVID-19. TCRdb's copy holds only in-frame clones and misses some; the assay was immunoSEQ multiplex PCR. Found here are 50,000 to 65,000 clones, roughly 87% of them singletons; the top ten hold around a fifth. The sequencing sample was made of peripheral blood. These receptors were collected from a woman in her sixties or seventies with acute or convalescent COVID-19.

The chain uses TRBV7-6 and TRBJ2-3, with a weak D call TRBD1 (6 bases). Between the trimmed V and J ends, which lost 1 base and 8 bases, there was a span of 19 bases. Germline-derived CDR1 and CDR2 are SGHVS and FNYEAQ. The CDR3 totals 16 residues. DNA of the CDR3: TGTGCCAGCAGCTTAGTACAGGGTCCCCGTTTAGGTACGCAGTATTTT. It encodes CASSLVQGPRLGTQYF.

The V and J genes are TRBV4-2 and TRBJ2-3, with a weak D call TRBD2 (5 bases). The CDR3 runs 15 residues. Germline CDR1 and CDR2: LGHNA and YNFKEQ. V was pared by 4 bases and J by 1 base, with 12 bases between. In DNA form, the CDR3 reads TGTGCCAGCAGCCGGGCCGTCGGGGGCACAGATACGCAGTATTTT. Translating it yields CASSRAVGGTDTQYF.

The gene calls are TRBV5-1 and TRBJ2-2, with D possibly matching TRBD1 (5 bases). The CDR3 length is 15 residues. Germline loops: CDR1 SGHRS, CDR2 YFSETQ. Trimming stripped 4 bases from V and 2 bases from J, with 12 bases between. The CDR3 DNA sequence: TGCGCCAGCAGCCCCGGACACTCAAACACCGGGGAGCTGTTTTTT. It translates to CASSPGHSNTGELFF. The variable domain in full, completed from reference TRBV5-1 and TRBJ2-2, reads KAGVTQTPRYLIKTRGQQVTLSCSPISGHRSVSWYQQTPGQGLQFLFEYFSETQRNKGNFPGRFSGRQFSNSRSEMNVSTLELGDSALYLCASSPGHSNTGELFFGEGSRLTVL.

V and J are TRBV20-1 and TRBJ2-7, with a weak D call TRBD1 (6 bases). CDR3 length: 13 residues. Trimming shortened V by 3 bases and J by 1 base, and 10 bases separated the two germline ends. In germline, CDR1 is DFQATT, CDR2 SNEGSKA (reference sequence). The CDR3 loop reads CSASSDRSYEQYF. In DNA form, the CDR3 reads TGCAGTGCTAGTTCCGACAGGTCCTACGAGCAGTACTTC.

The rearrangement joins TRBV10-3 to TRBJ2-3; TRBD1 matches 7 bases. CDR3 length equals 15 residues. Germline loops: CDR1 ENHRY, CDR2 SYGVKD. V lost 10 bases to trimming and J lost 6 bases; unmatched junction nucleotides: 16. This chain's CDR3 is CASSIGTETYDTQYF. CDR3 nucleotides: TGTGCCAGCTCAATTGGGACAGAGACTTACGATACGCAGTATTTT.

This clone was seen once. The chain carries TRBV10-2 and TRBJ1-2; D unclear. Germline CDR1 WSHSY, CDR2 SAAADI. Trimming took 7 bases from V and 8 from J, leaving 11 bases between them. The CDR3 has 11 amino acids. CDR3 amino acids: CASNSNEGYTF. In DNA form, the CDR3 reads TGCGCCAGCAACTCCAACGAAGGCTACACCTTC.

The chain combines TRBV5-8 with TRBJ1-1, with 8 bases fitting TRBD1. The germline gives CDR1 SGHTS, CDR2 YDEGEE. The CDR3 runs to 16 residues. With 4 bases clipped from V and 1 base from J, the junction kept 9 bases outside the gene matches. The CDR3 sequence is CASSGGQEIGNTEAFF. The CDR3 bases are TGTGCCAGCAGCGGGGGACAGGAGATTGGGAACACTGAAGCTTTCTTT.

The sample holds one count of this clone. The J gene is TRBJ1-2, the V gene TRBV15; 9 bases are a match to TRBD1. After removal of 6 bases from V and 8 bases from J, the junction contained 10 bases not matched to a gene. The CDR3 is 14 residues long. Germline CDR1 LNHNV, CDR2 YYDKDF (reference sequence). CDR3 protein: CATRRDRAASGYTF. DNA of the CDR3: TGTGCCACCAGGAGGGACAGGGCGGCGAGCGGCTACACCTTC.

The chain is built from TRBV5-6 and TRBJ2-5; D possibly corresponds to TRBD2 (6 bases). This CDR3 contains 15 residues. Germline V gives CDR1 SGHDT, CDR2 YYEEEE. The V end lost 4 bases, the J end lost 5 bases, and 18 bases lay between the germline ends. CDR3 amino acids: CASSRRIAGRETQYF. CDR3 sequence (DNA): TGTGCCAGCAGCCGTCGGATTGCGGGGAGGGAGACCCAGTACTTC.

By share of the sample, this clone is medium-sized. The CDR3, as DNA: TGTGCCACGGGGACAGGGCCCTCCAATGAGCAGTTCTTC. This gives the protein CATGTGPSNEQFF. The chain links TRBV27 to TRBJ2-1; 9 bases line up with TRBD1. Germline V gene lookup returns CDR1 MNHEY and CDR2 SMNVEV (reference sequence). This CDR3 has 13 amino acids. The trim removed 10 bases at V and 6 bases at J, leaving 7 bases unmatched.

In its sample, this clone was seen once. The V and J genes are TRBV7-6 and TRBJ1-2, with TRBD1 matching 7 bases. Germline CDR1 is SGHVS and CDR2 is FNYEAQ. Losses at the gene ends were 3 bases for V and 6 bases for J; bases not matched to a gene: 1. This CDR3 has 12 amino acids. The CDR3 sequence is CASSLTGNGYTF. The CDR3 nucleotides read TGTGCCAGCAGCTTGACAGGGAATGGCTACACCTTC.

The rearrangement uses TRBV27 and TRBJ1-5, with D possibly TRBD1 on 5 matching bases. CDR1 MNHEY and CDR2 SMNVEV come from the germline V gene (reference sequence). Trimming took off 6 bases at V and 2 bases at J, with 14 bases between the two ends. This CDR3 has 15 amino acids. The DNA of the CDR3 is TGTGCCAGCAGGTCGGGGGGAATTGGCAATCAGCCCCAGCATTTT. It is translated as CASRSGGIGNQPQHF.

The chain combines TRBV10-3 with TRBJ2-2, with TRBD1 matching over 12 bases. V lost 2 bases to trimming and J lost 6 bases; unmatched junction nucleotides: 16. The CDR3 spans 20 residues. Germline V gives CDR1 ENHRY, CDR2 SYGVKD. The CDR3, as DNA: TGTGCCATCAGTGAGCCCAGCCCCGGGACAGGGGGCATTGGGTCCGGGGAGCTGTTTTTT. Its protein product is CAISEPSPGTGGIGSGELFF.

This rearrangement joins TRBV7-2 to TRBJ2-1, with 10 bases fitting TRBD2. Germline V CDR1 and CDR2: SGHTA, FQGNSA. Trimming took 4 bases from V and 3 from J; bases not matched to a gene: 6. This CDR3 contains 16 residues. CDR3 sequence: CASSSTGTSVYNEQFF. For the CDR3, the DNA is TGTGCCAGCAGCTCAACCGGGACTAGCGTCTACAATGAGCAGTTCTTC.

V is TRBV9 and J is TRBJ2-2; the D gene is possibly TRBD1 (6 bases). V shed 4 bases and J shed 2 bases, with 9 bases lying between them. This CDR3 comprises 14 residues. Germline V gene lookup returns CDR1 SGDLS and CDR2 YYNGEE. Written as DNA, the CDR3 is TGTGCCAGCAGCCCGACAGGTAACACCGGGGAGCTGTTTTTT. It is translated as CASSPTGNTGELFF.

This clone was seen a single time. The chain joins TRBV12-1 to TRBJ2-3; TRBD2 is taken as the D call from the table, unchecked against the DNA. TRBV12-1 is a pseudogene. There are 20 residues in the CDR3. The CDR3 loop reads CASSSYLSAGGISSTDTQYF. Written as DNA, the CDR3 is TGTGCCAGCAGCTCCTATTTATCAGCGGGGGGCATCTCTAGCACAGATACGCAGTATTTT.

This clone occurred a few times. The chain employs TRBV30 and TRBJ1-4, with a tentative D call TRBD1 (6 bases). V dropped 4 bases and J dropped 7 bases, with 13 bases sitting between them. This CDR3 is 13 amino acids long. Germline loops: CDR1 GTSNPN, CDR2 SVGIG (reference sequence). CDR3 in DNA: TGTGCCTGGAAAACAGGGTTGGGTGAAAAACTGTTTTTT. Translating it yields CAWKTGLGEKLFF.

The chain carries TRBV27 and TRBJ1-4; a possible D gene is TRBD1 (6 bases). V shed 6 bases and J shed 7 bases, with 15 bases lying between them. The length of the CDR3 is 14 residues. Looked up from germline, CDR1 is MNHEY and CDR2 is SMNVEV (reference sequence). DNA of the CDR3: TGTGCCAGCAGATCGCCGGGACAAGGTGAAAAACTGTTTTTT. The encoded protein is CASRSPGQGEKLFF.

This chain links TRBV5-4 with TRBJ2-2; a possible D gene is TRBD2 (6 bases). With 1 base removed from V and 4 bases from J, the gap between germline ends came to 8 bases. CDR1 is SGHNT and CDR2 is YYREEE in the germline V gene (reference sequence). The CDR3 extends over 14 amino acids. CDR3 sequence (DNA): TGTGCCAGCAGCTTGCTCGGGGGCACCGGGGAGCTGTTTTTT. This sequence encodes CASSLLGGTGELFF. The full variable domain, in which reference TRBV5-4 and TRBJ2-2 provide the parts outside the CDR3, is ETGVTQSPTHLIKTRGQQVTLRCSSQSGHNTVSWYQQALGQGPQFIFQYYREEENGRGNFPPRFSGLQFPNYSSELNVNALELDDSALYLCASSLLGGTGELFFGEGSRLTVL.

The sample holds a few counts of this clone. CDR3 sequence reads: CASSSAGGFSPLHF. CDR3 in DNA: TGTGCCAGCAGCTCGGCGGGGGGCTTTTCACCCCTCCACTTT. This chain uses TRBV7-3 with TRBJ1-6, with a possible D match to TRBD1 (6 bases). This CDR3 region has 14 residues. V dropped 4 bases and J dropped 9 bases, with 13 bases sitting between them. Germline lookup yields CDR1 SGHTA and CDR2 FQGTGA. Full variable domain (rest looked up from reference TRBV7-3 and TRBJ1-6): GAGVSQTPSNKVTEKGKYVELRCDPISGHTALYWYRQSLGQGPEFLIYFQGTGAADDSGLPNDRFFAVRPEGSVSTLKIQRTERGDSAVYLCASSSAGGFSPLHFGNGTRLTVT.

On this clone itself: Other DNA sequences in this specimen translate into the identical CDR3. The J gene is TRBJ2-5, the V gene TRBV11-2, with no clear D. Germline V gives CDR1 SGHAT, CDR2 FQNNGV. Trimming removed 5 bases at V and 0 bases at J, with 7 bases between. This CDR3 region has 13 residues. CDR3 coding DNA: TGTGCCAGCAGCCCAGGAAACCAAGAGACCCAGTACTTC. Residues: CASSPGNQETQYF.

The CDR3 DNA is TGTGCCATCTCCCCGAGCTCTGGAAACACCATATATTTT. Translation: CAISPSSGNTIYF. The chain links TRBV2 to TRBJ1-3; unclear D gene. This CDR3 is 13 amino acids long. The germline gives CDR1 SNHLY, CDR2 FYNNEI. The V gene lost 10 bases and the J gene lost 0 bases, with 10 bases spanning the gap.

The table lists this clone with a count of one. The rearrangement uses TRBV6-2 or TRBV6-3 and TRBJ2-7; TRBD2 aligns across 15 bases. From germline, CDR1 is MNHEY and CDR2 SVGEGT. The CDR3 has 17 residues. The junction had 11 bases not matched to a gene; V was cut back by 6 bases and J by 5 bases. Here the CDR3 DNA reads TGTGCCAGCAGCCGAGGACTAGCGGGGGGGCCTATCCACGAGCAGTACTTC. Encoded protein: CASSRGLAGGPIHEQYF.

The chain uses TRBV18 and TRBJ2-2; D unresolved. The CDR3 loop spans 13 amino acids. CDR1 and CDR2 (germline): KGHSH, LQKENI. The ends were cut back, 5 bases at V and 6 bases at J, with 10 bases in the middle. Written as DNA, the CDR3 is TGTGCCAGCTCAGCATCCGAGGCCGGGGAGCTGTTTTTT. Translated, it gives CASSASEAGELFF.

The CDR3, as DNA: TGCAGCGTAGGGACAACTAGTAATCAGCCCCAGCATTTT. Translated, it gives CSVGTTSNQPQHF. This rearrangement joins TRBV29-1 to TRBJ1-5, with TRBD1 as a possible D gene (6 bases). Germline V gene sequence: CDR1 SQVTM, CDR2 ANQGSEA. CDR3 length: 13 residues. V shed 6 bases and J shed 4 bases, with 13 bases lying between them. Full variable domain (outside the CDR3, taken from reference TRBV29-1 and TRBJ1-5): SAVISQKPSRDICQRGTSLTIQCQVDSQVTMMFWYRQQPGQSLTLIATANQGSEATYESGFVIDKFPISRPNLTFSTLTVSNMSPEDSSIYLCSVGTTSNQPQHFGDGTRLSIL.